This T cell receptor beta chain stems from a study of blood T cell repertoires in COVID-19. Study-level background: Either two negative PCRs, clearance, or symptom resolution qualified Cohort 3 donors as recovered. PBMCs, B-cell-depleted T cells, or T cells were the source of the cDNA or gDNA that made up the material.

Participants were aged about 18 to 90 years, lived in 25 or so US areas, and enrolled virtually. The CDR3 is 17 residues long. CDR1 is ENHRY, CDR2 SYGVKD, per germline. V lost 2 bases to trimming and J lost 7 bases; unmatched junction nucleotides: 13. Sequencing used immunoSEQ multiplex PCR; TCRdb keeps in-frame clones, though not all of them. The table lists roughly 150,000 clones, around 80% of them singletons. The V gene is TRBV10-3, the J gene TRBJ2-1; 8 nucleotides match TRBD2. The sequencing sample was made of PBMCs or T cells enriched from blood (not recorded which). This clonotype was obtained from a woman in her 70s in a cohort exposed to, infected with or recovered from COVID-19 (not recorded which). The CDR3 DNA reads TGTGCCATCAGTGAGGGATCCAGCGGGAGTGTTTGGAATGAGCAGTTCTTC. Translated: CAISEGSSGSVWNEQFF.